Shown below are 12 T cell receptor beta chains from a single sample sequenced in a study of blood T cell repertoires in COVID-19. Only in-frame clones appear in the TCRdb table, and some are missing; sequencing was by immunoSEQ multiplex PCR. The sample shows 250,000 or so clones, nearly 90% of them seen only once. Sequenced sample: peripheral blood. The receptor source for this set is a young man with active or convalescent COVID-19.

This chain links TRBV5-6 with TRBJ2-7; 11 nucleotides agree with TRBD2. V trimming: 1 base; J trimming: 11 bases; junction bases outside the gene matches: 2. The CDR3 covers 12 residues. The germline gives CDR1 SGHDT, CDR2 YYEEEE. As DNA, the CDR3 is TGTGCCAGCAGCTTGCCTAGCGGGGGGAAGTACTTC. It yields the protein CASSLPSGGKYF.

The CDR3 DNA reads as TGTGCCAGTGGAGTTAACAATCAGCCCCAGCATTTT. As protein: CASGVNNQPQHF. This sequence joins TRBV19 and TRBJ1-5; D remains ambiguous. Germline V gene data show CDR1 as LNHDA and CDR2 as SQIVND (reference sequence). V dropped 8 bases and J dropped 3 bases, with 8 bases sitting between them. CDR3 length: 12 residues. The complete variable domain, with remaining parts taken from reference TRBV19 and TRBJ1-5, reads DGGITQSPKYLFRKEGQNVTLSCEQNLNHDAMYWYRQDPGQGLRLIYYSQIVNDFQKGDIAEGYSVSREKKESFPLTVTSAQKNPTAFYLCASGVNNQPQHFGDGTRLSIL.

The rearrangement joins TRBV10-3 to TRBJ1-5; the match to TRBD1 covers 7 bases. The CDR3 contains 13 residues. The germline gives CDR1 ENHRY, CDR2 SYGVKD. V shed 7 bases, J shed 5 bases, and the junction held 5 bases outside the gene matches. The CDR3 loop reads CAINLDRDQPQHF. In DNA, the CDR3 is TGTGCCATCAACCTAGACAGGGATCAGCCCCAGCATTTT.

The chain is built from TRBV12-3 or TRBV12-4 and TRBJ1-1, with a tentative D call TRBD1 (5 bases). The V end was cut by 10 bases, the J end by 11 bases, with 17 bases between. This CDR3 spans 11 amino acids. The CDR3 nucleotides read TGTGCCACCAAGCCCGGGGGTACGGCTTTCTTT. It codes for CATKPGGTAFF.

V gene TRBV27 combines with J gene TRBJ1-1; possibly TRBD1 for D (5 bases). Deletions cut 2 bases from V and 1 base from J, with 8 bases between. Germline-derived CDR1 and CDR2 are MNHEY and SMNVEV (reference sequence). This CDR3 is built from 14 residues. The CDR3 DNA sequence: TGTGCCAGCAGTTTAACCGGGGGGAACACTGAAGCTTTCTTT. This sequence encodes CASSLTGGNTEAFF.

This clone was found once. This chain uses TRBV9 with TRBJ1-2, with D perhaps TRBD1 (6 bases). Germline values: CDR1 SGDLS, CDR2 YYNGEE. Trimming removed 2 bases from V and 7 bases from J, with 9 bases in between. There are 12 residues in the CDR3. The CDR3 DNA is TGTGCCAGCAGCGTGACAGGCGGTGGCTACACCTTC. Residues: CASSVTGGGYTF.

The J gene is TRBJ2-5, the V gene TRBV5-1; D is undetermined. This CDR3 is built from 16 residues. Germline V lookup: CDR1 SGHRS, CDR2 YFSETQ. The V and J ends lost 2 bases and 3 bases respectively, with 17 bases between them. The CDR3 DNA is TGCGCCAGCAGCTTCGGAGAATCGCAGCGTGAAGAGACCCAGTACTTC. It yields the protein CASSFGESQREETQYF.

This clone was seen just once. This CDR3 is also generated by other DNA sequences in the sample. The rearrangement joins TRBV9 to TRBJ1-2; 9 bases align to TRBD1. Germline lookup yields CDR1 SGDLS and CDR2 YYNGEE. This CDR3 is built from 14 residues. V was pared by 3 bases and J by 2 bases, with 2 bases of the junction left unmatched. The chain's CDR3 is CASSAGQGNYGYTF. The CDR3 DNA is TGTGCCAGCAGCGCTGGACAGGGGAACTATGGCTACACCTTC.

Comments on this clone: The junction departs from germline at one end; a sequencing error may be responsible. V and J are TRBV29-1 and TRBJ2-5; 10 bases line up with TRBD1. The CDR3 runs to 14 residues. In germline, CDR1 is SQVTM, CDR2 ANQGSEA. The CDR3 sequence: CSVQIDRGQGTQYF. The CDR3, as DNA: TGCAGCGTTCAGATCGACAGGGGGCAAGGGACCCAGTACTTC.

The rearrangement uses TRBV2 and TRBJ1-3; D is ambiguous. The CDR3 spans 16 residues. Germline lookup yields CDR1 SNHLY and CDR2 FYNNEI. The germline V and J ends were trimmed by 5 bases and 4 bases, with 18 bases remaining between them. As DNA, the CDR3 is TGTGCCAGCAGTAGCCAAGCCGTAAGAGGAGGAAACACCATATATTTT. It is translated as CASSSQAVRGGNTIYF.

The V call is TRBV6-5, the J call TRBJ2-7; 9 bases align to TRBD1. V dropped 8 bases and J dropped 1; count of bases not matched to a gene: 3. The CDR3 contains 13 residues. The germline CDR1 and CDR2 sequences are MNHEY and SVGAGI. CDR3: CASFGTGSYEQYF. The CDR3 DNA sequence: TGTGCCAGCTTTGGGACAGGGTCCTACGAGCAGTACTTC.

The chain joins TRBV9 to TRBJ2-3, with D possibly TRBD2 on 7 matching bases. Looked up from germline, CDR1 is SGDLS and CDR2 is YYNGEE. The CDR3 has 17 residues. V lost 4 bases and J lost 1, with 19 bases in between. CDR3 sequence (DNA): TGTGCCAGCAGCACACGCCAGGGGACTACCGGCACAGATACGCAGTATTTT. This translates into CASSTRQGTTGTDTQYF.